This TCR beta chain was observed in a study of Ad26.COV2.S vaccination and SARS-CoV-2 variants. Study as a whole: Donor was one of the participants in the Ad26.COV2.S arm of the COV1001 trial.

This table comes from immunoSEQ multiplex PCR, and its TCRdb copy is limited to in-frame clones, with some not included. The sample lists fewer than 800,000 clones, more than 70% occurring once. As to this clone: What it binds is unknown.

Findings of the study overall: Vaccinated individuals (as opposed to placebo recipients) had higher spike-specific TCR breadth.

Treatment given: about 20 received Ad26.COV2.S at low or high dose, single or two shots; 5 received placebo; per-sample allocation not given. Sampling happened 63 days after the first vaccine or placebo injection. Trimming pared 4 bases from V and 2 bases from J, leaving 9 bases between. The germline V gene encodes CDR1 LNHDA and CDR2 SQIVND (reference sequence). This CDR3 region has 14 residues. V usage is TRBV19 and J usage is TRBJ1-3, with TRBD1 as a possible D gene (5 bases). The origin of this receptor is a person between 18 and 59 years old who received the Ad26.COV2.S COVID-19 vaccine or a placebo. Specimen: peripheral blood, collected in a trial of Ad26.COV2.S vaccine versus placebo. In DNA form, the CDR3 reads TGTGCCAGTAGTACGCAGGGTCCTGGAAACACCATATATTTT. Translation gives CASSTQGPGNTIYF.